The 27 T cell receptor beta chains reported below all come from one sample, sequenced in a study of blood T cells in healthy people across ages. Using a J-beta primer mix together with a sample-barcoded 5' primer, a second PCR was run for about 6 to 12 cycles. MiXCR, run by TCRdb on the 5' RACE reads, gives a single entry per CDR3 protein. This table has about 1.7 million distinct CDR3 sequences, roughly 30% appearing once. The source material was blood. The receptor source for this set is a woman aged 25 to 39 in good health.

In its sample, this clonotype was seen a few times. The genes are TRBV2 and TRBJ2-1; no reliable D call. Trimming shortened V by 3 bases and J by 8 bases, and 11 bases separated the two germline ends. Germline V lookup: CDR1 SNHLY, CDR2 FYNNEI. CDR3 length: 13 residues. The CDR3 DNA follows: TGTGCCAGCAGTGAGGCAGGAAGCTATGAGCAGTTCTTC. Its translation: CASSEAGSYEQFF. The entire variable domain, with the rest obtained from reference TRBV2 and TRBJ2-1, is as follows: EPEVTQTPSHQVTQMGQEVILRCVPISNHLYFYWYRQILGQKVEFLVSFYNNEISEKSEIFDDQFSVERPDGSNFTLKIRSTKLEDSAMYFCASSEAGSYEQFFGPGTRLTVL.

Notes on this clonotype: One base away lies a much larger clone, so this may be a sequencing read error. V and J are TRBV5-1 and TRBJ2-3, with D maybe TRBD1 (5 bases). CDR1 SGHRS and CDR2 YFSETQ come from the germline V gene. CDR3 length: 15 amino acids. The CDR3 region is CTSSLRQRSADTQYF. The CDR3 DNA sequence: TGCACCAGCAGCCTAAGACAGAGGAGCGCAGATACGCAGTATTTT.

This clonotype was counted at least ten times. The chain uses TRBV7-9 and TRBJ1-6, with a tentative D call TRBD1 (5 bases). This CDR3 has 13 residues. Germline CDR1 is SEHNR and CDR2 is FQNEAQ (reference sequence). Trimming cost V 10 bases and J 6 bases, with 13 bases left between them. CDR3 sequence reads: CATADSFNSPLHF. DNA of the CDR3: TGTGCCACCGCAGACAGTTTTAATTCACCCCTCCACTTT.

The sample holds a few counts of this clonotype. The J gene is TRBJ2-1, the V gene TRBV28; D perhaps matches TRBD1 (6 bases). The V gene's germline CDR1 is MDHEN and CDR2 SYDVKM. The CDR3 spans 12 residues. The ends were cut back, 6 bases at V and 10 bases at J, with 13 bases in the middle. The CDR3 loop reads CASRPPGDEQFF. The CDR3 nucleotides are TGTGCCAGCAGGCCCCCAGGGGACGAGCAGTTCTTC.

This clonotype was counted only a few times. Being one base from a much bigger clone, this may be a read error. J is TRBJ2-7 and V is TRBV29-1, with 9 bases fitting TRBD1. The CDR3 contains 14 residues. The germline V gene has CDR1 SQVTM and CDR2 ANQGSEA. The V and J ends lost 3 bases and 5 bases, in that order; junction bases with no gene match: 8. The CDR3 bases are TGCAGCGTTGAGGTGGAGACAGGGGGGCACGAGCAGTACTTC. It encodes CSVEVETGGHEQYF.

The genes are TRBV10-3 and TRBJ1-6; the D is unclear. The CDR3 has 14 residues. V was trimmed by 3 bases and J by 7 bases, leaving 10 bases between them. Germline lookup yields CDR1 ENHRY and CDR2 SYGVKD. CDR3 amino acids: CAISDRSSNSPLHF. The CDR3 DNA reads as TGTGCCATCAGTGACAGATCTAGCAATTCACCCCTCCACTTT.

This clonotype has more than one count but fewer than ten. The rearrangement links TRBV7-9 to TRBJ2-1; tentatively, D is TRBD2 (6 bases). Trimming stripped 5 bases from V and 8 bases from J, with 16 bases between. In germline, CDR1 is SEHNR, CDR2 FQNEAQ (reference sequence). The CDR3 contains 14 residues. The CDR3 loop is CASSPALGGDEQFF. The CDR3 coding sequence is TGTGCCAGCAGCCCCGCGCTCGGGGGTGATGAGCAGTTCTTC. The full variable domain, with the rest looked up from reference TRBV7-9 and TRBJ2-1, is DTGVSQNPRHKITKRGQNVTFRCDPISEHNRLYWYRQTLGQGPEFLTYFQNEAQLEKSRLLSDRFSAERPKGSFSTLEIQRTEQGDSAMYLCASSPALGGDEQFFGPGTRLTVL.

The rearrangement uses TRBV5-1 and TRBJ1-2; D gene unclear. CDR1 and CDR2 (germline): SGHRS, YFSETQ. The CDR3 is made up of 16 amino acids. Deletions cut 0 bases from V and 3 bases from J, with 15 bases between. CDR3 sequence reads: CASSLEGRPVYYGYTF. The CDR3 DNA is TGCGCCAGCAGCTTGGAGGGCCGGCCAGTCTACTATGGCTACACCTTC.

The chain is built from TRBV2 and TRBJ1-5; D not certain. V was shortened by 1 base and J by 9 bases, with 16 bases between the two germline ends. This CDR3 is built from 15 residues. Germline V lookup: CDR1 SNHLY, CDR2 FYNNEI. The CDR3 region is CASSEGAYSDRPQHF. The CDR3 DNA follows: TGTGCCAGCAGTGAAGGGGCATACTCGGATCGGCCCCAGCATTTT.

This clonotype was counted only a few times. In nucleotides, the CDR3 is TGCAGTGCTATTGGGACTAGCGGGCGGGGTTACAATGAGCAGTTCTTC. It specifies CSAIGTSGRGYNEQFF. V and J are TRBV20-1 and TRBJ2-1, with 12 nucleotides matching TRBD2. The CDR3 loop spans 16 amino acids. V was clipped by 4 bases and J by 4 bases; unmatched bases: 8. Germline CDR1 reads DFQATT; CDR2 reads SNEGSKA (reference sequence).

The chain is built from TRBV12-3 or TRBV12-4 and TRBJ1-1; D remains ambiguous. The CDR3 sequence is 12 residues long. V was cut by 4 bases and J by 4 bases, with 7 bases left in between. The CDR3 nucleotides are TGTGCCAGCAGTTCCTGGGGCACTGAAGCTTTCTTT. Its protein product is CASSSWGTEAFF.

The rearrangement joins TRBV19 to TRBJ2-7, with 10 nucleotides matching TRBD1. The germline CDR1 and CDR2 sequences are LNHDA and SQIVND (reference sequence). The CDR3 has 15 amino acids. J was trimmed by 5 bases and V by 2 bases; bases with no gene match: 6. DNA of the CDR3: TGTGCCAGTAGTATACCGGGACAGGGGCAGGACGAGCAGTACTTC. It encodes CASSIPGQGQDEQYF.

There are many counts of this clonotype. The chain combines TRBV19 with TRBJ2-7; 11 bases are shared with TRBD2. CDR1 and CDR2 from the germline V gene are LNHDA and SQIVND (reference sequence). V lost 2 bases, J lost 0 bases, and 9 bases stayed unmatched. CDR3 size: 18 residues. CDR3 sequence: CASSISLFTSGSSYEQYF. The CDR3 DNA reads TGTGCCAGTAGTATATCCCTCTTTACTAGCGGGAGCTCCTACGAGCAGTACTTC.

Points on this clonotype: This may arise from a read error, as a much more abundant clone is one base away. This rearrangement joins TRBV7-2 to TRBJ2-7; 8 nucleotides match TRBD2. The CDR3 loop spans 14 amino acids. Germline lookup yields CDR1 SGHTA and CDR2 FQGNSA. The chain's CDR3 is CVSSKTSGEYEQYF. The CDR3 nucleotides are TGTGTCAGCAGCAAAACTAGCGGAGAATACGAGCAGTACTTC. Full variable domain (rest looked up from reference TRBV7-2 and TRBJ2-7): GAGVSQSPSNKVTEKGKDVELRCDPISGHTALYWYRQSLGQGLEFLIYFQGNSAPDKSGLPSDRFSAERTGGSVSTLTIQRTQQEDSAVYLCVSSKTSGEYEQYFGPGTRLTVT.

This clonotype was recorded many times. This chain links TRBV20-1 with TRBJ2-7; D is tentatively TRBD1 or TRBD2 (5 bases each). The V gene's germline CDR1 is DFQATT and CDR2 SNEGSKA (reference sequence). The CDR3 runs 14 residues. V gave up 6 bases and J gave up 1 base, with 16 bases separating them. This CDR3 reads CSANNPGRSYEQYF. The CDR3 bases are TGCAGTGCAAACAACCCGGGACGGTCCTACGAGCAGTACTTC.

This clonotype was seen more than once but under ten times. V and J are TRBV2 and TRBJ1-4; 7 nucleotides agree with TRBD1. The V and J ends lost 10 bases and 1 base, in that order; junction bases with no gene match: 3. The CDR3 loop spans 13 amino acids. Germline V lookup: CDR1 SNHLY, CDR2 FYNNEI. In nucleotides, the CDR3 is TGTGCCACAGGGACAGAAACTAATGAAAAACTGTTTTTT. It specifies CATGTETNEKLFF.

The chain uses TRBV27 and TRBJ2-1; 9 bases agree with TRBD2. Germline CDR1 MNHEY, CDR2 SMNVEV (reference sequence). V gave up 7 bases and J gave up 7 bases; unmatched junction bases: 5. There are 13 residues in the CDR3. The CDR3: CASTGGGANEQFF. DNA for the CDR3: TGTGCCAGCACGGGCGGGGGGGCGAATGAGCAGTTCTTC.

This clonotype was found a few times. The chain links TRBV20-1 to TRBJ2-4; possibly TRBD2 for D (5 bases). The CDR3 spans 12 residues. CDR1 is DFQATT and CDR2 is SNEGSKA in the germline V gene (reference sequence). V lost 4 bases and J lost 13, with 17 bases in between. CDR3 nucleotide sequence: TGCAGTGCTATTAGAGGGTCGTCTGAGCAGTACTTC. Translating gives CSAIRGSSEQYF.

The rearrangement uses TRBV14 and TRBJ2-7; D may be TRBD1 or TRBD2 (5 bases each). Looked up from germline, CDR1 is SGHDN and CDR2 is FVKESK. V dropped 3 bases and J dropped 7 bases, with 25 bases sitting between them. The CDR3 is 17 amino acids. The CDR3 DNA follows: TGTGCCAGCAGCCACCTAGGTTGGGACCGGACTTTGGGAGAGCAGTACTTC. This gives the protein CASSHLGWDRTLGEQYF.

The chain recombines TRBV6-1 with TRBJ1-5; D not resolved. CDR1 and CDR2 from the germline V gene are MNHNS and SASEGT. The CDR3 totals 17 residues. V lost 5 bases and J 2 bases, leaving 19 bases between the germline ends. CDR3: CASSQTRRALGNQPQHF. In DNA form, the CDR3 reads TGTGCCAGCAGTCAGACGCGGAGGGCGCTGGGCAATCAGCCCCAGCATTTT.

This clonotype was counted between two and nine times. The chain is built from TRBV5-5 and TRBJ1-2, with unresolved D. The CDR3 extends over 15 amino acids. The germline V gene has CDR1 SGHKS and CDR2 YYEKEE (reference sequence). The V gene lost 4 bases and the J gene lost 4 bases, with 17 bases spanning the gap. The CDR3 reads CASSRVEDSVYGYTF. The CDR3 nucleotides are TGTGCCAGCAGCCGGGTGGAGGATTCGGTCTATGGCTACACCTTC.

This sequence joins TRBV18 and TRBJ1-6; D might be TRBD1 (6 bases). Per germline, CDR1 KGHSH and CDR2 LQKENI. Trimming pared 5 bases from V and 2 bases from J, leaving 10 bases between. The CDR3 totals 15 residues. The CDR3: CASSVQGAYNSPLHF. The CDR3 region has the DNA TGTGCCAGCTCAGTACAGGGTGCCTATAATTCACCCCTCCACTTT.

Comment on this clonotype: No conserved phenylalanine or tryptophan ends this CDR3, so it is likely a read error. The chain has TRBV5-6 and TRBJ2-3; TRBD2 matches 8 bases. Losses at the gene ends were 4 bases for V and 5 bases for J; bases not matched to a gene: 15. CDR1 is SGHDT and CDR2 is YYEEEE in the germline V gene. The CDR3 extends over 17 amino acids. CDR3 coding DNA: TGTGCCAGCAGCCCCGAGGCGGGACTAGGGGGGGAAGATACGCAGTATTTG. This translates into CASSPEAGLGGEDTQYL.

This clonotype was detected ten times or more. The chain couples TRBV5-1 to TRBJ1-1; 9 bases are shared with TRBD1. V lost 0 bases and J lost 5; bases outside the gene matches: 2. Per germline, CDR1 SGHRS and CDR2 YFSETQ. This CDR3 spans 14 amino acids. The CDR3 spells CASSLDRGQTEAFF. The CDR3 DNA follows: TGCGCCAGCAGCTTGGACAGGGGGCAGACTGAAGCTTTCTTT.

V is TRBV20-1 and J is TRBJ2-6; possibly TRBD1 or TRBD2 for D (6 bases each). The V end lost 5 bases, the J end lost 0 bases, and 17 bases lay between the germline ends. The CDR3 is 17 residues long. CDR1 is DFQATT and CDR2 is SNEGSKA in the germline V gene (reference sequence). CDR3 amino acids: CSAHSGDSHSGANVLTF. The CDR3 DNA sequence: TGCAGTGCTCATTCAGGGGACTCACACTCTGGGGCCAACGTCCTGACTTTC.

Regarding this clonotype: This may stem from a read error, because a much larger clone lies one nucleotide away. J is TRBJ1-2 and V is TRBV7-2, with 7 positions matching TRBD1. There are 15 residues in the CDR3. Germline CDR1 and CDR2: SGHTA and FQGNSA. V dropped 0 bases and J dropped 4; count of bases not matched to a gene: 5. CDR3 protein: CASSLAQAGGYGYTF. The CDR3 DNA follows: TGTGCCAGCAGCTTAGCGCAGGCAGGGGGCTATGGCTACACCTTC. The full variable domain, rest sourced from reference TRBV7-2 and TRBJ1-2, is GAGVSQSPSNKVTEKGKDVELRCDPISGHTALYWYRQSLGQGLEFLIYFQGNSAPDKSGLPSDRFSAERTGGSVSTLTIQRTQQEDSAVYLCASSLAQAGGYGYTFGSGTRLTVV.

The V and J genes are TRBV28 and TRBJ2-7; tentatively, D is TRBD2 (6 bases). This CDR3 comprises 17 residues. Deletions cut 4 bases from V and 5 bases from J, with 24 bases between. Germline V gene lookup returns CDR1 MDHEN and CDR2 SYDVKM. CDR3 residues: CASSSTTDPTGVHEQYF. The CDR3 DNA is TGTGCCAGCAGTTCCACAACTGACCCAACGGGAGTCCACGAGCAGTACTTC.